A single sample is the source of the 8 T cell receptor beta chains below, sequenced in a study of cytomegalovirus exposure and HLA in healthy donors. The primer mix had 60 Vbeta and 13 Jbeta primers. Here immunoSEQ multiplex PCR was the method, and the copy in TCRdb shows in-frame clones only, minus some. The repertoire consists of 85,000 to 100,000 clones, with 80% to 90% occurring once and the leading ten covering about 2.5%. The sequencing input was PBMCs. The receptors come from a young man in good health and CMV-seronegative.

This clone showed up just once. The chain links TRBV7-8 to TRBJ2-2; tentatively, D is TRBD2 (5 bases). CDR1 is SGHVS and CDR2 is FQNEAQ in the germline V gene. Between the trimmed V and J ends, which lost 5 bases and 6 bases, there was a span of 16 bases. CDR3 length: 15 amino acids. The CDR3 DNA sequence: TGTGCCAGCAGCCCCTCGGGGTCCCGTCCCGGGGAGCTGTTTTTT. Protein sequence: CASSPSGSRPGELFF.

The chain employs TRBV7-2 and TRBJ2-7; 7 bases agree with TRBD1. J lost 6 bases, V lost 2 bases, and 4 bases had no gene match. CDR1 is SGHTA and CDR2 is FQGNSA in the germline V gene. This CDR3 is 13 amino acids long. As DNA, the CDR3 is TGTGCCAGCAGCTTACAGGGGGTTGGCGAGCAGTACTTC. Amino acids: CASSLQGVGEQYF.

This chain links TRBV30 with TRBJ2-7; the D is unclear. CDR3 length: 13 residues. With 5 bases removed from V and 0 bases from J, the gap between germline ends came to 11 bases. Germline CDR1 and CDR2: GTSNPN and SVGIG (reference sequence). This chain's CDR3 is CAWRVKHSYEQYF. The CDR3 DNA is TGTGCCTGGCGGGTGAAACACTCCTACGAGCAGTACTTC.

V gene TRBV28 combines with J gene TRBJ1-5; maybe TRBD1 (6 bases). Germline CDR1 and CDR2: MDHEN and SYDVKM. The CDR3 extends over 16 amino acids. With 4 bases removed from V and 5 bases from J, the gap between germline ends came to 18 bases. DNA of the CDR3: TGTGCCAGCAGTTCTTCAGGGGTCGTCCCTTATCAGCCCCAGCATTTT. Translating gives CASSSSGVVPYQPQHF. Combining the CDR3 with reference TRBV28 and TRBJ1-5 gives the whole variable domain DVKVTQSSRYLVKRTGEKVFLECVQDMDHENMFWYRQDPGLGLRLIYFSYDVKMKEKGDIPEGYSVSREKKERFSLILESASTNQTSMYLCASSSSGVVPYQPQHFGDGTRLSIL.

The chain combines TRBV4-3 with TRBJ2-5; 8 nucleotides line up with TRBD2. Matching the DNA end better, TRBJ2-7 makes the J call doubtful. The CDR3 contains 19 residues. Germline assignment: CDR1 LGHNA and CDR2 YSLEER. In DNA, the CDR3 is TGCGCCAGCAGCCAAGACGCCGCGTTCAGCGGGAGTAGTTTAGACGAGCAGTACTTC. Amino acids: CASSQDAAFSGSSLDEQYF.

V is TRBV25-1 and J is TRBJ2-3; weak D call: TRBD2 (6 bases). Trimming left V 6 bases short and J 0 bases short, with 13 bases between. Germline loops: CDR1 MGHDK, CDR2 SYGVNS. The CDR3 is 15 amino acids. CDR3 loop: CASSDSGTSTDTQYF. As DNA, the CDR3 is TGTGCCAGCAGCGACTCGGGGACTAGCACAGATACGCAGTATTTT. The variable domain in full, with the rest retrieved from reference TRBV25-1 and TRBJ2-3, is EADIYQTPRYLVIGTGKKITLECSQTMGHDKMYWYQQDPGMELHLIHYSYGVNSTEKGDLSSESTVSRIRTEHFPLTLESARPSHTSQYLCASSDSGTSTDTQYFGPGTRLTVL.

V is TRBV28 and J is TRBJ1-5; TRBD1 might be the D (6 bases). This CDR3 region has 15 residues. Germline V gene sequence: CDR1 MDHEN, CDR2 SYDVKM. The ends were cut back, 3 bases at V and 2 bases at J, with 11 bases in the middle. The CDR3 nucleotides read TGTGCCAGCAGTTTCACAGGGATTGGCAATCAGCCCCAGCATTTT. Its translation: CASSFTGIGNQPQHF.

This sequence joins TRBV11-2 and TRBJ2-7; 7 bases line up with TRBD1. This CDR3 spans 15 amino acids. Per the germline V gene, CDR1 is SGHAT and CDR2 is FQNNGV. V lost 5 bases to trimming and J lost 3 bases; unmatched junction nucleotides: 10. CDR3 sequence (DNA): TGTGCCAGCAGCCCAGGCAGGGGGACCGTCTACGAGCAGTACTTC. Translated: CASSPGRGTVYEQYF.